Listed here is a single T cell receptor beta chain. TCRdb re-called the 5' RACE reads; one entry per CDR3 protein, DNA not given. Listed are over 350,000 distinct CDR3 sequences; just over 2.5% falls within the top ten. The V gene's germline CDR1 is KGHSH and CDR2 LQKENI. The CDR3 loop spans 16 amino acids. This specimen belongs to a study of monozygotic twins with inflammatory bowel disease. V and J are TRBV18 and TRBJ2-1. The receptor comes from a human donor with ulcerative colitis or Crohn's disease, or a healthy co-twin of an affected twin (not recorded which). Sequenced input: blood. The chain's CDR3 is CASSPPSGGPYNEQFF.